A selection of T cell receptor beta chains follows, all from one sample in a study of PD-L1 blockade in urothelial cancer. The method was immunoSEQ multiplex PCR; TCRdb's version includes in-frame clones alone and lacks a portion of them. The sample has more than 75,000 clones, 90% to 95% seen once; the top ten hold over 9%. The specimen was PBMCs, collected around atezolizumab (anti-PD-L1) treatment. The receptors were sampled from a man aged 60-69 years with urothelial cancer. Each CDR3 is given with its conserved first and last residue. A D gene is named only where the DNA matches it firmly. Part of the rows lack a size; the others show once, few, many or a class for expanded clones.

abundance	v_gene	j_gene	d_gene	CDR3aa	CDR3nt
.	TRBV4-2	TRBJ2-1	.	CASSPTLQNEQFF	TGTGCCAGCAGCCCTACTTTGCAAAATGAGCAGTTCTTC
.	TRBV18	TRBJ1-2	.	CASSRQNYGYTF	TGTGCCAGCTCACGACAAAACTATGGCTACACCTTC
.	TRBV29-1	TRBJ1-1	.	CSVENRAITEAFF	TGCAGCGTTGAAAACAGGGCTATAACTGAAGCTTTCTTT
.	TRBV7-9	TRBJ1-6	.	CASSLGQVNSPLHF	TGTGCCAGCAGCTTAGGTCAGGTGAATTCACCCCTCCACTTT
.	TRBV10-1	TRBJ2-5	.	CASSEPAGGSGTQYF	TGCGCCAGCAGTGAGCCGGCAGGCGGGTCCGGGACCCAGTACTTC
.	TRBV9	TRBJ2-7	TRBD1	CASSVGTGANEQYF	TGTGCCAGCAGCGTAGGGACAGGGGCTAACGAGCAGTACTTC
.	TRBV5-4	TRBJ2-7	.	CASSPRRAGGPSEQYF	TGTGCCAGCAGCCCGCGTAGGGCCGGGGGTCCAAGCGAGCAGTACTTC
.	TRBV5-4	TRBJ2-7	TRBD1	CASSLGPGTGWEQYF	TGTGCCAGCAGCTTGGGTCCCGGGACAGGGTGGGAGCAGTACTTC
.	TRBV7-3	TRBJ1-1	.	CASSLRGGAVNTEAFF	TGTGCCAGCAGCCTACGGGGGGGTGCGGTGAACACTGAAGCTTTCTTT
.	TRBV28	TRBJ1-5	TRBD1	CASSTGSLGNQPQHF	TGTGCCAGTTCGACAGGGAGCTTGGGCAATCAGCCCCAGCATTTT
once	TRBV16	TRBJ2-2	.	CASSQARSTNTGELFF	TGTGCCAGCAGCCAAGCGAGAAGTACGAACACCGGGGAGCTGTTTTTT
.	TRBV5-1	TRBJ2-5	TRBD2	CASSSHNGGAETQYF	TGCGCCAGCAGCTCCCATAACGGGGGGGCAGAGACCCAGTACTTC
.	TRBV6-5	TRBJ2-7	TRBD1	CASRPDRAPTYEQYF	TGTGCCAGCAGACCCGACAGGGCCCCCACCTACGAGCAGTACTTC
.	TRBV4-1	TRBJ2-3	TRBD2	CASSQLLPGLAAPDTQYF	TGCGCCAGCAGCCAACTACTGCCGGGACTAGCGGCTCCAGATACGCAGTATTTT
.	TRBV4-1	TRBJ1-1	.	CASSQDRQNTEAFF	TGCGCCAGCAGCCAAGACAGACAGAACACTGAAGCTTTCTTT
few	TRBV6-6	TRBJ2-7	.	CASSSAGNGEQYF	TGTGCCAGCAGTTCGGCGGGGAATGGCGAGCAGTACTTC
.	TRBV7-9	TRBJ2-3	.	CASSLDEGSDTQYF	TGTGCCAGCAGCTTAGATGAGGGCTCAGATACGCAGTATTTT
.	TRBV27	TRBJ2-3	.	CASSTKQGATLDTQYF	TGTGCCAGCAGCACTAAACAGGGAGCTACTTTAGATACGCAGTATTTT
.	TRBV7-7	TRBJ2-5	.	CASSLGLEVSETQYF	TGTGCTAGCAGCTTAGGTCTAGAGGTTTCGGAGACCCAGTACTTC
.	TRBV2	TRBJ2-1	.	CASRLGANYNEQFF	TGTGCCAGCAGGCTGGGGGCAAACTACAATGAGCAGTTCTTC
.	TRBV23-1	TRBJ1-5	.	CASSQQRGRDNQPQHF	TGCGCCAGCAGTCAGCAAAGGGGGAGGGACAATCAGCCCCAGCATTTT